The source of this TCR beta chain is a study of cytomegalovirus exposure and HLA in healthy donors. Overall study results and limits: The CMV antigen specificity of a few CMV-associated chains was confirmed through in vitro analysis. When presence/absence was analysed, sequencing depth was taken to be roughly uniform across donors. A later analysis found common viral pathogens apparently linked to several of the most significant clusters.

The germline gives CDR1 MNHNS, CDR2 SASEGT. The CDR3 is 12 residues long. Trimming took 2 bases from V and 5 from J, leaving 6 bases between them. PCR employed 60 Vbeta and 13 Jbeta primers. Data came from immunoSEQ multiplex PCR; TCRdb stores just in-frame clones and leaves some out. The table for this sample gives some 200,000 clones. On this clone itself: Its matching antigen is unknown.

Although they were nominally healthy when sampled, donors likely had unrecorded immune exposures. The receptor comes from a man aged 25 to 40 in good health and CMV-seronegative. Sequenced sample: PBMCs. The chain joins TRBV6-1 to TRBJ1-1; D is ambiguous. CDR3 nucleotide sequence: TGTGCCAGCAGTGAATCCCTTACTGAAGCTTTCTTT. It encodes CASSESLTEAFF.